Below are 15 T cell receptor beta chains sequenced from a single sample in a study of T cell repertoires in cytomegalovirus infection. TCRdb re-analysed the reads in MiXCR, keeping a single row per CDR3 protein. The repertoire has some 920,000 distinct CDR3 sequences, around a third of them found once; the top ten carry roughly an eighth. These receptors have no identified antigens. The source was cultured CD8+ T cells from PBMCs, collected from culture after CMV antigen stimulation. These TCRs come from a human donor in good health (CMV status not recorded). Some clones in this sample may be carry-over from other donors' samples.

The rearrangement joins TRBV6-5 to TRBJ1-4; D unresolved. Trimming pared 2 bases from V and 6 bases from J, leaving 16 bases between. CDR3 length: 16 amino acids. Germline CDR1 and CDR2: MNHEY and SVGAGI. The CDR3: CASSYTPLGRDEKLFF. Written as DNA, the CDR3 is TGTGCCAGCAGTTACACCCCATTAGGGAGGGATGAAAAACTGTTTTTT.

This chain connects TRBV9 to TRBJ1-2; 8 bases line up with TRBD1. Trimming took 0 bases from V and 3 from J; bases not matched to a gene: 10. This CDR3 has 17 residues. CDR1 and CDR2 (germline): SGDLS, YYNGEE. This chain's CDR3 is CASSVVGQGFKDYGYTF. The CDR3 DNA sequence: TGTGCCAGCAGCGTAGTTGGACAGGGTTTTAAGGACTATGGCTACACCTTC.

This clonotype was seen a handful of times. This rearrangement joins TRBV15 to TRBJ1-2; D not resolved. The germline V gene has CDR1 LNHNV and CDR2 YYDKDF (reference sequence). The V and J ends lost 5 bases and 8 bases respectively, with 21 bases between them. The CDR3 totals 15 residues. The CDR3 loop reads CATSPPTPKPRGYTF. CDR3 nucleotides: TGTGCCACCAGCCCCCCAACTCCAAAACCTAGGGGCTACACCTTC.

The sample holds many counts of this clonotype. V and J are TRBV7-2 and TRBJ1-2, with 11 bases identical to TRBD1. CDR3 length: 15 amino acids. CDR1 and CDR2 from the germline V gene are SGHTA and FQGNSA. V dropped 3 bases and J dropped 2; count of bases not matched to a gene: 2. This chain's CDR3 is CASSLDRGRNYGYTF. CDR3 DNA: TGTGCCAGCAGCTTGGACAGGGGGCGGAACTATGGCTACACCTTC.

This clonotype has more than one count but fewer than ten. V and J are TRBV19 and TRBJ1-2; D not resolved. CDR1 and CDR2 from the germline V gene are LNHDA and SQIVND (reference sequence). The V gene lost 3 bases and the J gene lost 5 bases, with 13 bases spanning the gap. The CDR3 is 14 amino acids. CDR3 loop: CASSMTGSIYGYTF. CDR3 in DNA: TGTGCCAGTAGTATGACGGGTTCTATATATGGCTACACCTTC.

V is TRBV4-1 and J is TRBJ2-2, with a weak D call TRBD2 (5 bases). The CDR3 runs to 19 residues. V lost 0 bases, J lost 7 bases, and 24 bases lay in between. The germline V gene has CDR1 MGHRA and CDR2 YSYEKL. CDR3 bases: TGCGCCAGCAGCCAAGATATACCCCTGGGAAGGAGGATCAGCGGGGAGCTGTTTTTT. Residues: CASSQDIPLGRRISGELFF.

This clonotype was observed many times. This chain connects TRBV27 to TRBJ1-2; D may be TRBD1 (6 bases). With 6 bases removed from V and 6 bases from J, the gap between germline ends came to 17 bases. Germline CDR1 and CDR2: MNHEY and SMNVEV (reference sequence). This CDR3 has 14 amino acids. The CDR3, as DNA: TGTGCCAGCAGCACAGGGAGGCTCGTCGATGGCTACACCTTC. Protein sequence: CASSTGRLVDGYTF.

V gene TRBV27 combines with J gene TRBJ2-2; no clear D. CDR1 is MNHEY, CDR2 SMNVEV, per germline (reference sequence). V lost 10 bases and J lost 7, with 10 bases in between. The CDR3 runs to 11 residues. CDR3: CATTKFGELFF. CDR3 nucleotides: TGTGCCACCACCAAATTCGGGGAGCTGTTTTTT.

The chain uses TRBV12-3 or TRBV12-4 and TRBJ2-7, with D possibly matching TRBD1 (6 bases). V was clipped by 4 bases and J by 5 bases, with 9 bases between them. The CDR3 is 12 amino acids. CDR3 nucleotides: TGTGCCAGCAGTTCGGGACAACACGAGCAGTACTTC. As protein: CASSSGQHEQYF.

The chain couples TRBV6-1 to TRBJ2-3; D remains ambiguous. CDR3 length equals 13 residues. From germline, CDR1 is MNHNS and CDR2 SASEGT. The V end lost 6 bases, the J end lost 2 bases, and 9 bases lay between the germline ends. The CDR3 sequence is CASSRATTDTQYF. The DNA of the CDR3 is TGTGCCAGCAGCCGGGCCACCACAGATACGCAGTATTTT.

This clonotype showed up just a few times. This chain uses TRBV6-2 or TRBV6-3 with TRBJ1-1; D not certain. The CDR3 has 13 residues. Trimming cost V 0 bases and J 3 bases, with 5 bases left between them. In germline, CDR1 is MNHEY, CDR2 SVGEGT. The CDR3 spells CASSYSAYTEAFF. The CDR3 DNA reads as TGTGCCAGCAGTTACTCTGCCTACACTGAAGCTTTCTTT.

This clonotype was found a few times. The rearrangement links TRBV19 to TRBJ1-2; D is unresolved. The length of the CDR3 is 13 residues. The V and J ends lost 6 bases and 4 bases respectively, with 12 bases between them. Germline CDR1 reads LNHDA; CDR2 reads SQIVND (reference sequence). The CDR3 DNA sequence: TGTGCCAGTAGAAGCGGAGGAAGCTATGGCTACACCTTC. Protein product: CASRSGGSYGYTF.

This clonotype appeared many times. This chain uses TRBV6-6 with TRBJ2-1; TRBD2 aligns across 7 bases. J lost 6 bases, V lost 4 bases, and 6 bases had no gene match. The CDR3 length is 14 residues. The germline CDR1 and CDR2 sequences are MNHNY and SVGAGI (reference sequence). The CDR3 loop reads CASSSGGGLNEQFF. CDR3 DNA sequence: TGTGCCAGCAGTTCTGGGGGGGGACTCAATGAGCAGTTCTTC.

V and J are TRBV27 and TRBJ2-5, with TRBD2 identical over 9 bases. The ends lost 10 bases at V and 9 bases at J; junction bases unmatched: 6. Germline V gene data show CDR1 as MNHEY and CDR2 as SMNVEV (reference sequence). This CDR3 spans 11 amino acids. In nucleotides, the CDR3 is TGTGCCAACAGAGGCGGGAGGGCCCAGTACTTC. Translating it yields CANRGGRAQYF.

The chain carries TRBV29-1 and TRBJ2-1, with a weak D call TRBD2 (6 bases). Germline loops: CDR1 SQVTM, CDR2 ANQGSEA. The CDR3 length is 13 residues. V gave up 7 bases and J gave up 0 bases, with 10 bases separating them. CDR3 coding DNA: TGCAGCGGCGGGATCAGCTCCTACAATGAGCAGTTCTTC. Translating gives CSGGISSYNEQFF.